The sequence of this T cell receptor beta chain was determined in a study of cytomegalovirus exposure and HLA in healthy donors. Whole-study findings and limits: Reportedly, a later analysis found an Asian-associated ancestry cluster had fewer N-insertions than the approximately 640-donor mean. Association of a missense DCLRE1C variant with TCR beta V- and J-gene trimming was reported in a later analysis.

As to this clone: Its antigen is unknown.

The donors gave bone marrow, and they were healthy. With 3 bases removed from V and 5 bases from J, the gap between germline ends came to 8 bases. The CDR3 runs to 12 residues. Looked up from germline, CDR1 is SNHLY and CDR2 is FYNNEI. The PCR employed 60 Vbeta primers together with 13 Jbeta primers. As processed by the authors: Counted up in a later analysis, unique TCR beta chains came to about 83 million, with some 11 million shared. Only in-frame clones appear in the TCRdb table, and some are missing; sequencing was by immunoSEQ multiplex PCR. V, J and clone size derive from that table, while D and trimming were established from the DNA sequence. The sample shows approximately 120,000 clones, 77% of them seen only once.

Sample: PBMCs. The chain joins TRBV2 to TRBJ2-7; D remains ambiguous. This TCR was recovered from a woman aged 40 to 49 in good health and CMV-seropositive. DNA of the CDR3: TGTGCCAGCAGTGACCAGGCCCACGAGCAGTACTTC. It specifies CASSDQAHEQYF.